This T cell receptor beta chain was identified in a study of blood T cells in healthy people across ages. About the study: The template switching approach captured approximately one barcoded beta molecule for every two T cells.

A second PCR of 7 to 11 cycles used a sample-barcoded 5' primer and a J-beta primer mix. TCRdb passed the 5' RACE reads through MiXCR, listing each CDR3 protein once. The sample lists about 1.7 million distinct CDR3 sequences; approximately 30% were seen once. V lost 1 base to trimming and J lost 7 bases, with 13 bases between them. The CDR3 sequence is 14 residues long. Germline V CDR1 and CDR2: SEHNR, FQNEAQ (reference sequence). General study findings and limits: Observed TCR beta diversity showed a strong correlation with the percentage of naive T cells as measured by flow cytometry.

This clonotype appeared a few times. What it binds is not known. This sequence originates from a young woman in good health. The sequenced sample was blood. The chain is built from TRBV7-9 and TRBJ1-1; a possible D gene is TRBD1 (5 bases). CDR3 amino acids: CASSLEPGRDEAFF. CDR3 DNA sequence: TGTGCCAGCAGCTTAGAGCCAGGCAGGGATGAAGCTTTCTTT. Looking up the rest from reference TRBV7-9 and TRBJ1-1 gives the full variable domain: DTGVSQNPRHKITKRGQNVTFRCDPISEHNRLYWYRQTLGQGPEFLTYFQNEAQLEKSRLLSDRFSAERPKGSFSTLEIQRTEQGDSAMYLCASSLEPGRDEAFFGQGTRLTVV.